Shown below are 3 T cell receptor beta chains from a single sample sequenced in a study of blood T cell repertoires in COVID-19. Produced via immunoSEQ multiplex PCR; TCRdb's table is partial and in-frame only. The profile shows 110,000 to 150,000 clones, around 82% of them singletons. Sample: peripheral blood. The receptors derive from a human donor in a cohort sampled during active COVID-19.

The table lists this clone with a count of one. The chain recombines TRBV12-5 with TRBJ1-5; unclear D gene. The V end lost 6 bases, the J end lost 9 bases, and 9 bases lay between the germline ends. CDR3 length: 11 residues. The germline CDR1 and CDR2 sequences are LGHNT and FRNRAP. The DNA for the CDR3 is TGTGCTAGTGGACCTGGAGGGCCCCAGCATTTT. It translates to CASGPGGPQHF.

The chain recombines TRBV27 with TRBJ1-2; D ambiguous. The V end lost 8 bases, the J end lost 4 bases, and 17 bases lay between the germline ends. Germline V gene data show CDR1 as MNHEY and CDR2 as SMNVEV (reference sequence). The CDR3 is made up of 14 amino acids. The CDR3 region is CASGRQPTGYGYTF. DNA of the CDR3: TGTGCCAGCGGTAGGCAGCCGACTGGCTATGGCTACACCTTC.

This clone was counted between two and nine times. The chain recombines TRBV11-3 with TRBJ2-2, with D possibly being TRBD2 (5 bases). V was shortened by 3 bases and J by 3 bases, with 11 bases between the two germline ends. The V gene's germline CDR1 is SGHNT and CDR2 YENEEA. The CDR3 extends over 15 amino acids. The CDR3 region has the DNA TGTGCCAGCAGCTTTTCGGGATGGGACACCGGGGAGCTGTTTTTT. It translates to CASSFSGWDTGELFF.